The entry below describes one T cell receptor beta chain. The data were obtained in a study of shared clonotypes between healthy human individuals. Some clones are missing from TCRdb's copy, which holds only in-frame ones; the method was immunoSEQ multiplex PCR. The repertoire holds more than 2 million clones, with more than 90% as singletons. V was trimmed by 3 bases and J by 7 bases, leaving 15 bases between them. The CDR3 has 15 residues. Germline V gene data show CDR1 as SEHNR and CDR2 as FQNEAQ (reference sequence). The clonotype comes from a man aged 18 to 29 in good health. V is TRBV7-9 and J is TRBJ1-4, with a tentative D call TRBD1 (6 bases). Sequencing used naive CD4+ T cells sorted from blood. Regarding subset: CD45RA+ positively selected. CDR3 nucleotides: TGTGCCAGCAGCTTGGCCTGGACAGTTACTGAAAAACTGTTTTTT. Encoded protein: CASSLAWTVTEKLFF.